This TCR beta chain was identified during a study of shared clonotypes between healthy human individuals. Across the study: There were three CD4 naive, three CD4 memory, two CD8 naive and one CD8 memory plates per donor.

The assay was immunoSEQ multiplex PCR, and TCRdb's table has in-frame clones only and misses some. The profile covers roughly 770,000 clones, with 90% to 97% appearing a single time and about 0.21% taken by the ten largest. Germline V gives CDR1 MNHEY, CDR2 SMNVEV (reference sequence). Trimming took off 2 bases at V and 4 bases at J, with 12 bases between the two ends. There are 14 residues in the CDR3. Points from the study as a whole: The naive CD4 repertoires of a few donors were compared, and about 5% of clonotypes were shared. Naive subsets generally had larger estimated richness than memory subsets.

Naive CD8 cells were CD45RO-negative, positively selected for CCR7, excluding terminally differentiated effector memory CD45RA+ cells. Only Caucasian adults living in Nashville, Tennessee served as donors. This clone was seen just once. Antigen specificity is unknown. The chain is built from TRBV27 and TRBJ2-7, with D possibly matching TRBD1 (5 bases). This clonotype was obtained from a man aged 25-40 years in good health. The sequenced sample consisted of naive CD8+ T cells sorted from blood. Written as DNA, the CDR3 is TGTGCCAGCAGTTTACGTTTAAGGGGTTACGAGCAGTACTTC. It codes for CASSLRLRGYEQYF.